A selection of T cell receptor beta chains follows, all from one sample in a study of shared T cell receptors in the human thymus. Libraries were prepared by immunoSEQ multiplex PCR; TCRdb keeps only in-frame clonotypes and omits some of them. The top ten hold 0.008% to 0.011% of the sample, which has about 610,000 clones, roughly 90% seen once. This sample was also put to use in a study of human thymus T cells.

The sample consisted of thymocytes. Source of these receptors: a boy in the first two years of life with a congenital heart defect. Both conserved end residues are part of each CDR3. Fields, in order: V gene, D gene, J gene, CDR3 protein. The D gene is left open where the match is weak.

TRBV6-5	-	TRBJ2-5	CASSYSNGDMETQYF
TRBV10-3	TRBD1	TRBJ1-1	CAIRDQGEYTEAFF
TRBV7-9	TRBD1	TRBJ2-7	CASSYDRGPYEQYF
TRBV7-7	TRBD2	TRBJ2-1	CASSPRAGVNNEQFF
TRBV6-1	TRBD2	TRBJ2-5	CASNLGGGGETQYF
TRBV4-3	-	TRBJ2-3	CASSRSTRHSTDTQYF
TRBV28	-	TRBJ2-4	CASRPTGTKNIQYF
TRBV7-3	-	TRBJ2-1	CASSLQGTEQFF
TRBV4-3	TRBD1	TRBJ2-7	CASSQWDRGARERYEQYF
TRBV6-1	TRBD1	TRBJ2-6	CASSDPGQSGANVLTF
TRBV11-3	TRBD2	TRBJ2-5	CASSLVGSGTWQETQYF
TRBV6-5	TRBD2	TRBJ2-1	CASNRAGLEVEQFF
TRBV5-1	TRBD2	TRBJ2-2	CASSLAGTSGSRELFF
TRBV6-4	TRBD1	TRBJ1-6	CASSAGTGHNSPLHF
TRBV7-9	-	TRBJ2-1	CASSLGDTRLFF
TRBV18	-	TRBJ2-3	CASSEKELFSTDTQYF
TRBV30	-	TRBJ2-3	CAWSVTQGWTDTQYF
TRBV10-2	-	TRBJ2-5	CASKRETQYF
TRBV30	TRBD2	TRBJ2-7	CAWSVQLAGDVQYF
TRBV29-1	-	TRBJ2-5	CSVEDKGGFVETQYF
TRBV15	-	TRBJ2-1	CATSRVEVIVSNNEQFF
TRBV5-1	TRBD2	TRBJ2-7	CASSLGRLREGDYEQYF
TRBV5-4	TRBD2	TRBJ2-1	CASSLIMTSGYNEQFF
TRBV4-1	-	TRBJ2-2	CASSQDLRTVNTGELFF
TRBV28	TRBD1	TRBJ1-5	CASGWGTGRPQPQHF
TRBV7-2	TRBD1	TRBJ1-5	CASSLVGGQTNSNQPQHF
TRBV12-5	-	TRBJ1-1	CATHGRAGPNTEAFF
TRBV5-6	TRBD1	TRBJ2-7	CASSLGSGTGLFYEQYF
TRBV19	TRBD1	TRBJ1-5	CASSIKRLGQGSQPQHF
TRBV5-6	TRBD1	TRBJ2-3	CASSLDRGISTDTQYF
TRBV4-3	TRBD1	TRBJ2-7	CASSQDAAGTGLWEQYF
TRBV9	TRBD2	TRBJ2-2	CASSGYFTGGSLDGELFF
TRBV6-1	-	TRBJ2-7	CASSEVGGPYEQYF
TRBV4-1	-	TRBJ2-7	CASSQPYEDEQYF
TRBV5-1	TRBD2	TRBJ2-1	CASSSTSGEKGNEQFF
TRBV14	-	TRBJ2-7	CASSQGQTYEQYF
TRBV7-3	TRBD2	TRBJ2-3	CASSDRSTSGRTDTQYF
TRBV18	TRBD1	TRBJ1-2	CASSPKGAGNGYTF
TRBV10-1	TRBD2	TRBJ2-1	CASSEGGRDYNEQFF
TRBV15	-	TRBJ1-2	CATSRERQESTF
TRBV29-1	TRBD2	TRBJ2-1	CSVDGREAYNEQFF
TRBV11-2	-	TRBJ1-2	CASSPRTWETSNYGYTF
TRBV19	-	TRBJ2-3	CASSIRGAADTQYF
TRBV27	-	TRBJ1-5	CASSSGAGDQPQHF
TRBV7-6	TRBD1	TRBJ2-2	CASGTGGNTGELFF
TRBV4-3	TRBD1	TRBJ2-2	CASSQAGPDREDGVNTGELFF
TRBV2	-	TRBJ2-7	CASSEVGGIDYEQYF
TRBV27	TRBD2	TRBJ2-7	CASSSYNGAGGIEQYF
TRBV10-3	-	TRBJ2-7	CAISEGTTEQYF
TRBV28	TRBD1	TRBJ2-2	CASSLRETGGDTGELFF
TRBV7-2	TRBD1	TRBJ1-2	CASSLEDRVNYGYTF
TRBV4-1	TRBD2	TRBJ2-1	CASSQDYMGLAGDSSYNEQFF